The entry below gives a single T cell receptor (beta chain) sequence along with its context. The data were taken from a study of blood T cell repertoires in COVID-19. The CDR3 runs to 13 residues. Germline values: CDR1 LGHDT, CDR2 YNNKEL (reference sequence). V was cut by 4 bases and J by 0 bases, with 4 bases left in between. Sequencing used immunoSEQ multiplex PCR; TCRdb keeps in-frame clones, though not all of them. The table has 200,000 to 300,000 clones, 90% seen once. V is TRBV3-1 (or the pseudogene TRBV3-2) and J is TRBJ1-5; D gene uncertain. The specimen sequenced was PBMCs or T cells enriched from blood (not recorded which). This clonotype was sampled from a middle-aged man who had been exposed to COVID-19. The chain's CDR3 is CASSLASNQPQHF. The CDR3 nucleotides are TGTGCCAGCAGCCTGGCTAGCAATCAGCCCCAGCATTTT.